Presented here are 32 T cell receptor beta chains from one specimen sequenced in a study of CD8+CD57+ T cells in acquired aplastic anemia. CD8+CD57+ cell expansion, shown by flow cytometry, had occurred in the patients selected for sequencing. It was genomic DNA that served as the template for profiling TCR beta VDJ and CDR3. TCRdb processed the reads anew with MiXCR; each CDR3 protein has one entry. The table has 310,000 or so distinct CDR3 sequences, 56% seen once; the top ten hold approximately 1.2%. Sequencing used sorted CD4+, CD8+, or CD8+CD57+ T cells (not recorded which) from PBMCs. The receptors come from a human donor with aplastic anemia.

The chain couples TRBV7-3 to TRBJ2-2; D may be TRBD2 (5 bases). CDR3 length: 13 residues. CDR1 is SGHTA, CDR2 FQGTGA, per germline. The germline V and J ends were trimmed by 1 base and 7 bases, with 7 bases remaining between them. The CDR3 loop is CASSLKRDGELFF. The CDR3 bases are TGTGCCAGCAGCTTAAAACGGGACGGGGAGCTGTTTTTT.

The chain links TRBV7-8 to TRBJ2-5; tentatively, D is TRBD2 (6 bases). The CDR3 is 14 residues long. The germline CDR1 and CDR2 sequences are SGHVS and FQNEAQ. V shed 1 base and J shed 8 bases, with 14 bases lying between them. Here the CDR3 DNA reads TGTGCCAGCAGCTTAGAAGGGGCCGCGGGAACCCAGTACTTC. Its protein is CASSLEGAAGTQYF.

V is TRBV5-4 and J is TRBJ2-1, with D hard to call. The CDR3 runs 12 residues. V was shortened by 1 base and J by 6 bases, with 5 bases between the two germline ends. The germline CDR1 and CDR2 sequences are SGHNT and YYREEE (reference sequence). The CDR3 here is CASSLNSNEQFF. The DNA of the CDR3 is TGTGCCAGCAGCTTGAACTCCAATGAGCAGTTCTTC.

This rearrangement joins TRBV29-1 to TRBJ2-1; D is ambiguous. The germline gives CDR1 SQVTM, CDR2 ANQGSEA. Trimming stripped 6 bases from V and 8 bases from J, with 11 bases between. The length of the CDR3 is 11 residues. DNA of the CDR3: TGCAGCGTAGGAGAGTTATATGAGCAGTTCTTC. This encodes CSVGELYEQFF.

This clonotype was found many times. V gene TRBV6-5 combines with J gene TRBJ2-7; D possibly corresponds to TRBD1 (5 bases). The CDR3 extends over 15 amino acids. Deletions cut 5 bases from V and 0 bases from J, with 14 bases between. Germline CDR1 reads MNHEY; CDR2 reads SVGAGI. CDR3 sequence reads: CASSPLTGASYEQYF. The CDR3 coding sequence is TGTGCCAGCAGTCCCTTAACTGGGGCCTCCTACGAGCAGTACTTC.

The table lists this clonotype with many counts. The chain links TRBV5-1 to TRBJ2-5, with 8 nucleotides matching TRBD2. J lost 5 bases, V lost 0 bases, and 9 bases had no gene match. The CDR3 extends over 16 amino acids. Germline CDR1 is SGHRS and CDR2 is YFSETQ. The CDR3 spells CASSLGTVAGRETQYF. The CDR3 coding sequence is TGCGCCAGCAGCTTGGGGACTGTAGCGGGGCGGGAGACCCAGTACTTC.

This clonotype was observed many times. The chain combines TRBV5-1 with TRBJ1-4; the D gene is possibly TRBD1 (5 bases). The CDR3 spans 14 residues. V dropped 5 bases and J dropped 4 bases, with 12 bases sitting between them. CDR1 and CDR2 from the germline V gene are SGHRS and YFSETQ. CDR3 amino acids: CASRTGTFNEKLFF. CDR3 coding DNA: TGCGCCAGCAGGACGGGGACGTTTAATGAAAAACTGTTTTTT.

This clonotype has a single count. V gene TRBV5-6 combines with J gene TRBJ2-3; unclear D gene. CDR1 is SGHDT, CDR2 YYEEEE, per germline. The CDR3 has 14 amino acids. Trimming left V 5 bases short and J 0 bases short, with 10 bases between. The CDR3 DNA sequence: TGTGCCAGCAGTTACTCGGACAGCACAGATACGCAGTATTTT. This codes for CASSYSDSTDTQYF.

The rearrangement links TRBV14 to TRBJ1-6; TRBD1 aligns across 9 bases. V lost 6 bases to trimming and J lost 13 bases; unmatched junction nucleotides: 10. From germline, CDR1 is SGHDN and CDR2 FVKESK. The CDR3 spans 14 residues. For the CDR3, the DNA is TGTGCCAGCAGTCCACAGGGGGCGGGGTGGCCCCTCCACTTT. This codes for CASSPQGAGWPLHF.

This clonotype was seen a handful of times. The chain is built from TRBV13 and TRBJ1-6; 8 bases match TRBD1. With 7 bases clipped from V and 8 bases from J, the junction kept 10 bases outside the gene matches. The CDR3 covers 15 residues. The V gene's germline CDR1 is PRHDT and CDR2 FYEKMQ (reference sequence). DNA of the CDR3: TGTGCCAGCAACTTGGCAGGGGGCACGGATTCACCCCTCCACTTT. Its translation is CASNLAGGTDSPLHF.

CDR3 protein: CSAWAGGKNIQYF. The CDR3 nucleotides read TGCAGTGCTTGGGCCGGGGGCAAAAACATTCAGTACTTC. This chain joins TRBV20-1 and TRBJ2-4; possible D gene TRBD2, 6 bases. CDR1 and CDR2 from the germline V gene are DFQATT and SNEGSKA (reference sequence). Trimming stripped 5 bases from V and 3 bases from J, with 11 bases between. This CDR3 comprises 13 residues.

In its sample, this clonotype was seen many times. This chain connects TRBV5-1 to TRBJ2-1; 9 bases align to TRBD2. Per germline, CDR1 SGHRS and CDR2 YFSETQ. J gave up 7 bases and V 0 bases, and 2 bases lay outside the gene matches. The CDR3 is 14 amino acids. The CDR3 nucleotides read TGCGCCAGCAGCTTGGGCGGGGGGGAGAATGAGCAGTTCTTC. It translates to CASSLGGGENEQFF.

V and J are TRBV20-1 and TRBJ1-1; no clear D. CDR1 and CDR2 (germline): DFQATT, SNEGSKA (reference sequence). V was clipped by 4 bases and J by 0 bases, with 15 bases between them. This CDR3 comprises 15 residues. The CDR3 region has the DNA TGCAGTGCTATATCTCGGAGGAGGGTGAACACTGAAGCTTTCTTT. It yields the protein CSAISRRRVNTEAFF.

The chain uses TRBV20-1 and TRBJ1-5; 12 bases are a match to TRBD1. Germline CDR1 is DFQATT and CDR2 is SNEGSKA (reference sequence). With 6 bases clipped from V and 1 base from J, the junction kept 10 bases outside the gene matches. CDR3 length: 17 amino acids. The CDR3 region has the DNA TGCAGTGCAGCCCCGGGACAGGGGGCGTGGAGCAATCAGCCCCAGCATTTT. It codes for CSAAPGQGAWSNQPQHF.

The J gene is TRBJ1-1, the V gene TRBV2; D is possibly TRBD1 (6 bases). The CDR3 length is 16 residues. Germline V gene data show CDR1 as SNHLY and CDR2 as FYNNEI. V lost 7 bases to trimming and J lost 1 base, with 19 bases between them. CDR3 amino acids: CASTQGWGGTNTEAFF. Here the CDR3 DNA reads TGTGCCAGCACCCAAGGATGGGGGGGCACGAACACTGAAGCTTTCTTT. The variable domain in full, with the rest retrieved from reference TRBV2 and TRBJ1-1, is EPEVTQTPSHQVTQMGQEVILRCVPISNHLYFYWYRQILGQKVEFLVSFYNNEISEKSEIFDDQFSVERPDGSNFTLKIRSTKLEDSAMYFCASTQGWGGTNTEAFFGQGTRLTVV.

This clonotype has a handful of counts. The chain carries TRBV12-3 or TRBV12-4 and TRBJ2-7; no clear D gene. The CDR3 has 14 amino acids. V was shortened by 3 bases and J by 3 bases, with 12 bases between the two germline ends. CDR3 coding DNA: TGTGCCAGCAGTTTCCTGGTGGGCAGCTACGAGCAGTACTTC. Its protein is CASSFLVGSYEQYF.

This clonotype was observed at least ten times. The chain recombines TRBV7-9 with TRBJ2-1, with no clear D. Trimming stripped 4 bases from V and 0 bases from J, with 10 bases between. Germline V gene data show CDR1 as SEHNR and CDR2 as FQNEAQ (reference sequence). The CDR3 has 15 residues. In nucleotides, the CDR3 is TGTGCCAGCAGCTGGTTCCAGAGCTCCTACAATGAGCAGTTCTTC. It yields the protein CASSWFQSSYNEQFF. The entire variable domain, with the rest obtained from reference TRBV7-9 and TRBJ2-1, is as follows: DTGVSQNPRHKITKRGQNVTFRCDPISEHNRLYWYRQTLGQGPEFLTYFQNEAQLEKSRLLSDRFSAERPKGSFSTLEIQRTEQGDSAMYLCASSWFQSSYNEQFFGPGTRLTVL.

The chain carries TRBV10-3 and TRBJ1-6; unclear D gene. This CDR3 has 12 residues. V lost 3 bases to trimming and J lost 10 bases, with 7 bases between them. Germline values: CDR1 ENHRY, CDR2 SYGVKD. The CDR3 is CAISDAQSPLHF. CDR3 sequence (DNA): TGTGCCATCAGTGACGCCCAATCACCCCTCCACTTT.

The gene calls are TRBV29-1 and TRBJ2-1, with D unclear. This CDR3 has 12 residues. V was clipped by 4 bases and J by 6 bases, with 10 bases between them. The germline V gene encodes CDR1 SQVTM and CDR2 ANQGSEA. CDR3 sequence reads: CSVVWGSNEQFF. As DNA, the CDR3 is TGCAGCGTTGTCTGGGGAAGCAATGAGCAGTTCTTC.

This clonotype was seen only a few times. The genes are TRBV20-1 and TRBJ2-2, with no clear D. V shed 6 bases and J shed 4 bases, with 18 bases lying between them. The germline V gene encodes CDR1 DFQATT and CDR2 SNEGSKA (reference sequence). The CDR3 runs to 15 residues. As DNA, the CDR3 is TGCAGTGCCACGCGTGGTACCGTTGGCACCGGGGAGCTGTTTTTT. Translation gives CSATRGTVGTGELFF.

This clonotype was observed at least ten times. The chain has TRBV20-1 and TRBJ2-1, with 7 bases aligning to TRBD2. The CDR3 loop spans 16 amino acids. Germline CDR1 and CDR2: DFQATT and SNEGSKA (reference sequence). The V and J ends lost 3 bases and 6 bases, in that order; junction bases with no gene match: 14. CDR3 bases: TGCAGTGCTAGTTCTAAAATGAGCGGGGTTTTCAATGAGCAGTTCTTC. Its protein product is CSASSKMSGVFNEQFF.

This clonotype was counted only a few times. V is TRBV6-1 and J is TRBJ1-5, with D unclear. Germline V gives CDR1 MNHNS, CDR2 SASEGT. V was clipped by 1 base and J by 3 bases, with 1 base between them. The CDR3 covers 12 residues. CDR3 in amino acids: CASSEDNQPQHF. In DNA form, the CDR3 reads TGTGCCAGCAGTGAAGACAATCAGCCCCAGCATTTT.

The CDR3, as DNA: TGTGCCAGCAGTGAAATGGGACAGTTCGACGAGCAGTACTTC. Its translation: CASSEMGQFDEQYF. J is TRBJ2-7 and V is TRBV2, with 7 bases matching TRBD1. The J segment lost 5 bases and the V segment lost 2 bases, leaving 6 bases of the junction unmatched. The CDR3 is made up of 14 amino acids. CDR1 is SNHLY and CDR2 is FYNNEI in the germline V gene.

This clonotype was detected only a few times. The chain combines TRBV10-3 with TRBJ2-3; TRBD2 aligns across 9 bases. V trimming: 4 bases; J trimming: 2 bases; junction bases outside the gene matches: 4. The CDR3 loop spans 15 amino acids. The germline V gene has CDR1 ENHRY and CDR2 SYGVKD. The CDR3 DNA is TGTGCCATCAGTGCAGCGGGGGGTCACACAGATACGCAGTATTTT. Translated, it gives CAISAAGGHTDTQYF.

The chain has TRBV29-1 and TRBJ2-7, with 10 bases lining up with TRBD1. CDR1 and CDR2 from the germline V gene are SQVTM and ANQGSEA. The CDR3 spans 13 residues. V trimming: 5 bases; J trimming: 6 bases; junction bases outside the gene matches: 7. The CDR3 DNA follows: TGCAGCGTTTGGGACAGGGGCTTTAGCGAGCAGTACTTC. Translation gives CSVWDRGFSEQYF.

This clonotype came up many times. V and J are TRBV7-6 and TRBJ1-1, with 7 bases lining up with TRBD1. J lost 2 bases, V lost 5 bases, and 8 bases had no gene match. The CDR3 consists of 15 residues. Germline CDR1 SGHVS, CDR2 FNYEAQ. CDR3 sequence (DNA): TGTGCCAGCAGCAAACTAACAGGGGTCAACACTGAAGCTTTCTTT. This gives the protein CASSKLTGVNTEAFF.

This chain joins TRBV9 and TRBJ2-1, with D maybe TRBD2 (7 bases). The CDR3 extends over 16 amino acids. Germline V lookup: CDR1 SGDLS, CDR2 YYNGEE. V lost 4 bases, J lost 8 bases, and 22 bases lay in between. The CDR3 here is CASSPSLGGAIYEQFF. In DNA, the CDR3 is TGTGCCAGCAGCCCCTCTTTAGGGGGGGCCATATATGAGCAGTTCTTC. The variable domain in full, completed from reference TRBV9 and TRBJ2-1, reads DSGVTQTPKHLITATGQRVTLRCSPRSGDLSVYWYQQSLDQGLQFLIQYYNGEERAKGNILERFSAQQFPDLHSELNLSSLELGDSALYFCASSPSLGGAIYEQFFGPGTRLTVL.

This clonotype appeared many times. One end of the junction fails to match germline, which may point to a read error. The CDR3 nucleotides are TGTGCCAGCAACAAGAGGGGACGGGAATTC. Protein product: CASNKRGREF. The chain is built from TRBV6-5 and TRBJ2-7, with D perhaps being TRBD1 or TRBD2 (5 bases each). The CDR3 sequence is 10 residues long. Germline CDR1 MNHEY, CDR2 SVGAGI.

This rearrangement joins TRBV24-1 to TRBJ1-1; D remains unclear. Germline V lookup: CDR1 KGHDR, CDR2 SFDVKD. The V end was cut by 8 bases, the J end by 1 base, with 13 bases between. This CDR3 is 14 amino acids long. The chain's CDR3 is CATKDGRRNTEAFF. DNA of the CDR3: TGTGCCACCAAGGATGGCAGGAGGAACACTGAAGCTTTCTTT.

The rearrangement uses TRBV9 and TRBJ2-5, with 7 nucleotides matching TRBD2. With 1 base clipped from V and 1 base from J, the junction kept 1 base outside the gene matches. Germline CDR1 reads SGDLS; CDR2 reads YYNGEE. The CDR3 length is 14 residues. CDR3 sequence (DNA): TGTGCCAGCAGCGTATGGGGGGGCCAAGAGACCCAGTACTTC. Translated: CASSVWGGQETQYF.

CDR3 bases: TGTGCCAGTAGTATATCAGTGAACACTGAAGCTTTCTTT. It encodes CASSISVNTEAFF. This chain links TRBV19 with TRBJ1-1, with D hard to call. CDR3 length: 13 residues. Germline V gene lookup returns CDR1 LNHDA and CDR2 SQIVND (reference sequence). V shed 2 bases and J shed 0 bases, with 4 bases lying between them.

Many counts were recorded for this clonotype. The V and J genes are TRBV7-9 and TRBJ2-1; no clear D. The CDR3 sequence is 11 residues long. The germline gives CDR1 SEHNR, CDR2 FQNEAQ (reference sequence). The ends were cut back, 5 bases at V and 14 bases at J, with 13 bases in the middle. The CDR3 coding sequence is TGTGCCAGCAGCATTAGCTTTATAGAGTTCTTC. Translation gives CASSISFIEFF.